This T cell receptor (beta chain) derives from a study of a mutant IDH1 vaccine in newly diagnosed glioma. TCRdb keeps only in-frame clones here, not all; method: immunoSEQ multiplex PCR. The sample lists about 50,000 clones, about 79% seen once, with around 5% in the top ten. A word on this clone: The antigen is not known.

Trimming pared 7 bases from V and 8 bases from J, leaving 21 bases between. Germline V gene data show CDR1 as SEHNR and CDR2 as FQNEAQ (reference sequence). This CDR3 is 15 amino acids long. Time point of the sample: week 47, end of study. What each vaccine dose contained was 300 ug of mutant IDH1 20-mer peptide, accompanied by topical imiquimod. The TCR originated in a man over 45 with glioma. Sequenced here: PBMCs, sampled from a glioma patient whose treatment included an IDH1 peptide vaccine. V usage is TRBV7-9 and J usage is TRBJ2-1; the D is unclear. DNA for the CDR3: TGTGCCAGCATTTTAGGCCGAATCGGTAACGATGAGCAGTTCTTC. Its protein is CASILGRIGNDEQFF.